One TCR beta chain is described in this entry. Libraries were prepared by immunoSEQ multiplex PCR; TCRdb keeps only in-frame clonotypes and omits some of them. Of approximately 140,000 clones listed, roughly 90% are singletons. Assignment of participants to cohorts was predicated upon participant-reported clinical history. Recovered status applied to Cohort 3 donors who had two consecutive negative PCRs. It also applied to those with clearance or with symptom resolution. V gave up 3 bases and J gave up 0 bases, with 6 bases separating them. The CDR3 covers 14 residues. Germline lookup yields CDR1 MNHEY and CDR2 SMNVEV (reference sequence). The data belong to a study of blood T cell repertoires in COVID-19. The overall study: COVID-19 samples from acute and convalescent phases originated in the United States, Italy and Spain. T cells, B-cell-depleted T cells, or PBMCs provided the cDNA or gDNA that served as material.

This clonotype was obtained from a woman between 45 and 60 years old who had recovered from COVID-19. The source material was PBMCs or T cells enriched from blood (not recorded which). The chain couples TRBV27 to TRBJ1-5; D gene uncertain. CDR3 region: CASSLQFSNQPQHF. The CDR3 DNA is TGTGCCAGCAGTTTGCAGTTTAGCAATCAGCCCCAGCATTTT.